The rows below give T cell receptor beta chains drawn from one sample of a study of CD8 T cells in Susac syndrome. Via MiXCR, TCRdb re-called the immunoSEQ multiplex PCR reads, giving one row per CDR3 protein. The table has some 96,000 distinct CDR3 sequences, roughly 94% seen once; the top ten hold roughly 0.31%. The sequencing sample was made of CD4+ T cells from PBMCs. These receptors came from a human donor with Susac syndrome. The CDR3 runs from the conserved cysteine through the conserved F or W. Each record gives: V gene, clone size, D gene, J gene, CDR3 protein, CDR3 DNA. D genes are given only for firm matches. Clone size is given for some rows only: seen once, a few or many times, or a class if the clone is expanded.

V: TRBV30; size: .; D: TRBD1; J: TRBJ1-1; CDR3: CAWSRSNRGSTEAFF; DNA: TGTGCCTGGAGTCGAAGCAACAGGGGTAGCACTGAAGCTTTCTTT
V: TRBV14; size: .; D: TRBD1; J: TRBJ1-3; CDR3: CASSPGTGGLENTIYF; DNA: TGTGCCAGCAGCCCCGGGACAGGGGGCTTGGAGAACACCATATATTTT
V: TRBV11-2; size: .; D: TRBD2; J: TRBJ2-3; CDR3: CASSPESGASPDTQYF; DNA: TGTGCCAGCAGCCCCGAGAGCGGGGCCTCACCAGATACGCAGTATTTT
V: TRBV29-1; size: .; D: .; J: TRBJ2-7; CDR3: CSYRQVNSYEQYF; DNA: TGCAGCTATCGACAGGTGAATTCCTACGAGCAGTACTTC
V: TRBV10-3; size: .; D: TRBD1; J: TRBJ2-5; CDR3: CAIRETGAKETQYF; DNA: TGTGCCATCAGGGAGACAGGGGCGAAAGAGACCCAGTACTTC
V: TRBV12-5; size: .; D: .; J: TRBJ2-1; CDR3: CASGLVLPSYNEQFF; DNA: TGTGCTAGTGGTTTGGTATTACCCTCCTACAATGAGCAGTTCTTC
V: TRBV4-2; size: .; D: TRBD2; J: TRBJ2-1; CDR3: CASSQLAGDVDEQFF; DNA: TGTGCCAGCAGCCAACTAGCGGGGGACGTAGATGAGCAGTTCTTC
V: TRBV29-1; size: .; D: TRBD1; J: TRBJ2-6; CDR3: CSVGGTGFSGANVLTF; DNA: TGCAGCGTGGGTGGGACAGGATTCTCTGGGGCCAACGTCCTGACTTTC
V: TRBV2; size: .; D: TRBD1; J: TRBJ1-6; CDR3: CASKTGTAGNSPLHF; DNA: TGTGCCAGCAAGACCGGGACAGCGGGAAATTCACCCCTCCACTTT
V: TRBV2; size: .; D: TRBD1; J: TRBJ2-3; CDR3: CASVGQGVDTQYF; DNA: TGTGCCAGCGTAGGACAGGGGGTAGATACGCAGTATTTT
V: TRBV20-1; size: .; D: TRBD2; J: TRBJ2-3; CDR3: CSAILAGVNTDTQYF; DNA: TGCAGTGCGATTCTAGCGGGGGTGAACACAGATACGCAGTATTTT
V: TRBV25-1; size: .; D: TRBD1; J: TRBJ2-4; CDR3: CASSGRQGFGNIQYF; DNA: TGTGCCAGCAGTGGACGACAGGGATTCGGGAACATTCAGTACTTC
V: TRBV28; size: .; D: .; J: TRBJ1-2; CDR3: CASSLTDGLANYGYTF; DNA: TGTGCCAGCAGTTTGACGGACGGCCTAGCTAACTATGGCTACACCTTC
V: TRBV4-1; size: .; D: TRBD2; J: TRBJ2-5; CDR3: CASSATSGGVRETQYF; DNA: TGCGCCAGCAGCGCGACTAGCGGGGGGGTCAGAGAGACCCAGTACTTC
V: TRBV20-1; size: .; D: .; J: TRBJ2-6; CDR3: CSASGWTNSGANVLTF; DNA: TGCAGTGCCTCGGGGTGGACAAACTCTGGGGCCAACGTCCTGACTTTC
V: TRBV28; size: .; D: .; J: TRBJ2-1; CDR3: CASSVSDSSYRQFF; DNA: TGTGCCAGCAGTGTCTCGGACAGTTCCTATAGGCAGTTCTTC
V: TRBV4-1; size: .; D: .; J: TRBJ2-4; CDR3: CASRPVGGGLAKNIQYF; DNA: TGCGCCAGCAGACCGGTCGGAGGCGGCCTAGCCAAAAACATTCAGTACTTC
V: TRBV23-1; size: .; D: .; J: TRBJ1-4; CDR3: CASSQFRSGTTNEKLFF; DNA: TGCGCCAGCAGTCAATTCCGATCTGGGACAACTAATGAAAAACTGTTTTTT
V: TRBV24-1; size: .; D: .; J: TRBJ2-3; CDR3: CATSDTQGSDTQYF; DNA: TGTGCCACCAGTGATACACAGGGTTCGGATACGCAGTATTTT
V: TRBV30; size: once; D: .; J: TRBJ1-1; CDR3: CAWSVPETGEAFF; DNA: TGTGCCTGGAGTGTACCGGAAACGGGGGAAGCTTTCTTT
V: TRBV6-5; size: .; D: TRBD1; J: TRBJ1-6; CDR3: CASSIQGKGSPLHF; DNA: TGTGCCAGCAGCATACAGGGGAAGGGATCACCCCTCCACTTT
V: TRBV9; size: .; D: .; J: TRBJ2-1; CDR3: CASSVQSLFYNEQFF; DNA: TGTGCCAGCAGCGTCCAGTCCCTCTTTTACAATGAGCAGTTCTTC
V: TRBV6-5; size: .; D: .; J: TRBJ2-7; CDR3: CASTERRGVFWEQYF; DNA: TGTGCCAGCACCGAACGGAGGGGGGTTTTCTGGGAGCAGTACTTC
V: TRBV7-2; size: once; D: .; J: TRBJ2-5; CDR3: CASSLVRSAYQETQYF; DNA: TGTGCCAGCAGCTTAGTGAGGTCGGCATACCAAGAGACCCAGTACTTC
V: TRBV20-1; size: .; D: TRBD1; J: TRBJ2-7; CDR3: CSAPHRDRGHEQYF; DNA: TGCAGTGCCCCCCACCGGGACAGGGGCCACGAGCAGTACTTC
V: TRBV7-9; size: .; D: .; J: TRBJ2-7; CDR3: CASSSTQGRLYF; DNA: TGTGCCAGCAGCTCAACTCAGGGGAGGCTGTACTTC
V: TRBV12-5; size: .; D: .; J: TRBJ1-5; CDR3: CASGLHRASNQPQHF; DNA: TGTGCTAGTGGTCTCCACAGGGCGAGCAATCAGCCCCAGCATTTT
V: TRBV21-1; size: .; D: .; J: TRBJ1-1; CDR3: CASRYGILNTEAFF; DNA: TGTGCCAGCAGATATGGTATCTTGAACACTGAAGCTTTCTTT
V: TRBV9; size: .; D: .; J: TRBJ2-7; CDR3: CASSPPGSGIYEQYF; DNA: TGTGCCAGCAGCCCCCCAGGTAGCGGTATCTACGAGCAGTACTTC
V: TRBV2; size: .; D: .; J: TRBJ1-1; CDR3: CASTLRAGEAFF; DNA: TGTGCCAGCACGCTTAGAGCAGGGGAAGCTTTCTTT
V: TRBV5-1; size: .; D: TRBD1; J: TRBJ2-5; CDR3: CASSLFTGGEETQYF; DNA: TGCGCCAGCAGCTTATTTACAGGGGGCGAAGAGACCCAGTACTTC
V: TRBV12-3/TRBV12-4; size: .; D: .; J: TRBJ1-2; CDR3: CASSFPDRGGYTF; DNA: TGTGCCAGCAGTTTCCCGGACAGAGGCGGCTACACCTTC
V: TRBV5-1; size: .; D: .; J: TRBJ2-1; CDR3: CASSRGTLDLYNEQFF; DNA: TGCGCCAGCAGCCGGGGGACCCTCGACTTATACAATGAGCAGTTCTTC
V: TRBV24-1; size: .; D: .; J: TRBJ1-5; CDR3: CATSENLSNQPQHF; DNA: TGTGCCACCAGTGAGAACCTTAGCAATCAGCCCCAGCATTTT
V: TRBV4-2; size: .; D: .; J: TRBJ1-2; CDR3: CASSQERTPDYGYTF; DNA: TGTGCCAGCAGCCAAGAGAGGACTCCAGACTATGGCTACACCTTC
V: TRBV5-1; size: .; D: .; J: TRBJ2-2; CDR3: CASSLDSRNTGELFF; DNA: TGCGCCAGCAGCTTGGACAGTCGGAACACCGGGGAGCTGTTTTTT
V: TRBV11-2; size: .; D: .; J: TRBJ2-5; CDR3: CASSPGRLTQYF; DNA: TGTGCCAGCAGCCCGGGACGTTTGACCCAGTACTTC
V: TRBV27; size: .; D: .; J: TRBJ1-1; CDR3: CASKSSGIGFF; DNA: TGTGCCAGCAAGTCGAGTGGGATCGGGTTCTTT
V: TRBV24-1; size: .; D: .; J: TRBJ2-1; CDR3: CATSDLLDEQFF; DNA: TGTGCCACCAGTGATTTGTTGGATGAGCAGTTCTTC
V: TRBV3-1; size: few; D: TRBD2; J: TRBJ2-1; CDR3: CASSSGGNEQFF; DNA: TGTGCCAGCTCTAGCGGGGGCAATGAGCAGTTCTTC
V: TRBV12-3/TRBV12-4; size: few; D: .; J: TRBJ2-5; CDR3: CASSPTGRDQETQYF; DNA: TGTGCCAGCAGTCCAACAGGGAGGGACCAAGAGACCCAGTACTTC
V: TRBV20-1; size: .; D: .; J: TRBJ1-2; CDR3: CSARVVSGRGYTF; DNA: TGCAGTGCTAGAGTGGTGTCAGGTAGGGGCTACACCTTC
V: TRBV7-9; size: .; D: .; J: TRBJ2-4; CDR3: CASSSGTNIQYF; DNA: TGTGCCAGCAGTTCCGGGACAAACATTCAGTACTTC
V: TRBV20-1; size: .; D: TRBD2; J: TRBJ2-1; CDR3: CSAIAGGVSNNEQFF; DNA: TGCAGTGCAATAGCGGGGGGTGTATCAAACAATGAGCAGTTCTTC
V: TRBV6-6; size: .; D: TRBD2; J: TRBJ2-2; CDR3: CASSPMSGGAVGELFF; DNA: TGTGCCAGCAGCCCCATGAGCGGGGGGGCGGTCGGGGAGCTGTTTTTT
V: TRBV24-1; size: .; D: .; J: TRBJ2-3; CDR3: CATSDLHDTQYF; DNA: TGTGCCACCAGTGATTTGCACGATACGCAGTATTTT
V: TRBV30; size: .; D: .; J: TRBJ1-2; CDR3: CAWSPFTYGYTF; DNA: TGTGCCTGGAGTCCCTTCACATATGGCTACACCTTC
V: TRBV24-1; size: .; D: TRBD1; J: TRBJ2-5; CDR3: CATSDPGQGAGETQYF; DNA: TGTGCCACCAGTGACCCGGGACAGGGAGCCGGAGAGACCCAGTACTTC
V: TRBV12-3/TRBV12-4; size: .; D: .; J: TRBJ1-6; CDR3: CASSPTTKGYSPLHF; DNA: TGTGCCAGCAGTCCGACGACAAAGGGGTACTCACCCCTCCACTTT
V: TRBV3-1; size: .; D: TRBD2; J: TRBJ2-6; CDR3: CASSQGTSGSGANVLTF; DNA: TGTGCCAGCAGCCAAGGGACTAGCGGGTCTGGGGCCAACGTCCTGACTTTC
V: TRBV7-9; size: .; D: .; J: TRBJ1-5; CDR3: CASSRGGFGQPQHF; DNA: TGTGCCAGCAGCCGCGGGGGGTTCGGACAGCCCCAGCATTTT
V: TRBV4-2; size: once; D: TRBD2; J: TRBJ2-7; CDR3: CASSQDLTSGSYEQYF; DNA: TGTGCCAGCAGCCAAGATCTAACTAGCGGGTCTTACGAGCAGTACTTC
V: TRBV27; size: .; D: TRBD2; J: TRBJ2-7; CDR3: CASSKEPGGLTYEQYF; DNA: TGTGCCAGCAGTAAGGAACCCGGGGGGTTGACCTACGAGCAGTACTTC
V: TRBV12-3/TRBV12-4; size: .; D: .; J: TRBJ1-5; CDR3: CASSSMGNQPQHF; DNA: TGTGCCAGCAGTTCCATGGGCAATCAGCCCCAGCATTTT
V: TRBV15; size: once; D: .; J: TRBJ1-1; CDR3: CATSRAEVEEAFF; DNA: TGTGCCACCAGCAGAGCCGAGGTGGAGGAGGCTTTCTTT
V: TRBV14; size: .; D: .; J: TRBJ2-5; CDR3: CASSQATETQYF; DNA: TGTGCCAGCAGCCAAGCGACCGAGACCCAGTACTTC
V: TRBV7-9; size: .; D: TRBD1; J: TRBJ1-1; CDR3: CASSLGGQYTEAFF; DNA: TGTGCCAGCAGCTTAGGGGGACAGTACACTGAAGCTTTCTTT
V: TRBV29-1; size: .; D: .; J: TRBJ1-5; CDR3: CSVSGLNQPQHF; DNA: TGCAGCGTGTCGGGGCTCAATCAGCCCCAGCATTTT
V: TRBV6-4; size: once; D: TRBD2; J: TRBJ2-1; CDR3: CASGPSSGGRDEQFF; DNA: TGTGCCAGCGGACCTTCTAGCGGGGGAAGGGATGAGCAGTTCTTC